This T cell receptor (beta chain) was observed in a study of T cell responses to AZD1222 COVID-19 vaccine. General study results and limits: White British ancestry dominated among donors, who included more females, and clonal diversity was possibly underestimated.

Clones were sequenced by immunoSEQ multiplex PCR, and TCRdb holds only the in-frame ones, with some missing. This sample yields about 120,000 clones, of which around nine tenths are seen a single time; 2% to 3% belongs to the top ten. Worth noting for this clone: Its specificity is not known.

CDR3 length: 14 amino acids. V was clipped by 9 bases and J by 1 base; unmatched bases: 5. The V gene's germline CDR1 is LNHDA and CDR2 SQIVND (reference sequence). The receptor was derived from an adult in good health. Specimen: peripheral blood, collected on day 0 of AZD1222 vaccination. The chain recombines TRBV19 with TRBJ1-1; 10 bases align to TRBD1. The CDR3: CASTRQGANTEAFF. As DNA, the CDR3 is TGTGCCAGCACCCGACAGGGGGCGAACACTGAAGCTTTCTTT.